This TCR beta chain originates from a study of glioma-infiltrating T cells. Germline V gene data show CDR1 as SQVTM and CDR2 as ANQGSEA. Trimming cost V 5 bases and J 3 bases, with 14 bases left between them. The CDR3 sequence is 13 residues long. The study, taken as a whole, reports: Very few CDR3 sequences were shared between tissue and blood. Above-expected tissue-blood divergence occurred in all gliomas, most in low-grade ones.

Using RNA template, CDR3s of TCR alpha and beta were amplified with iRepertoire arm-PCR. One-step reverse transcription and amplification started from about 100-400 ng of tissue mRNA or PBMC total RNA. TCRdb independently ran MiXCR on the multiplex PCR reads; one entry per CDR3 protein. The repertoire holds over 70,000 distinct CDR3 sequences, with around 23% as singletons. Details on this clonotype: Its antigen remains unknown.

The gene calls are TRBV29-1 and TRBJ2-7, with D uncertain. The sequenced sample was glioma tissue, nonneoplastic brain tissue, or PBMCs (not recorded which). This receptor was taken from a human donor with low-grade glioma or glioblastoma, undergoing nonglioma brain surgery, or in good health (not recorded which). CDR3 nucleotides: TGCAGCGTTATTGACCCGGCCAACTACGAGCAGTACTTC. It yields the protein CSVIDPANYEQYF.